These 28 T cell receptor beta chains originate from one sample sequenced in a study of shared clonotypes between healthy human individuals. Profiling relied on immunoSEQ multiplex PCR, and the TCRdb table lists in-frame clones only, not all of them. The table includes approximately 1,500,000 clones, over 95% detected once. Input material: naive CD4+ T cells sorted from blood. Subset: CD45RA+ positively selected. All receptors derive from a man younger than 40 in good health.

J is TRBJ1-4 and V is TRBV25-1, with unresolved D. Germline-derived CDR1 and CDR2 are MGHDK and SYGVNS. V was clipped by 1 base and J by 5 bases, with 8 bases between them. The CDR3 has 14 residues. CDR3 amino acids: CASSESRRNEKLFF. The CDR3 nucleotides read TGTGCCAGCAGTGAATCCCGGCGAAATGAAAAACTGTTTTTT. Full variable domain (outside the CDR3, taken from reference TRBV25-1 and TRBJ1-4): EADIYQTPRYLVIGTGKKITLECSQTMGHDKMYWYQQDPGMELHLIHYSYGVNSTEKGDLSSESTVSRIRTEHFPLTLESARPSHTSQYLCASSESRRNEKLFFGSGTQLSVL.

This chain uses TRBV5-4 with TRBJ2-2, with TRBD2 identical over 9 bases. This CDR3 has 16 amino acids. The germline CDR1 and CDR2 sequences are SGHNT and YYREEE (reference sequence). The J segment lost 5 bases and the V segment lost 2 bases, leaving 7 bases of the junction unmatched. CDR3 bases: TGTGCCAGCAGCTTAGGTAGCGGGAGTGTGACCGGGGAGCTGTTTTTT. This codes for CASSLGSGSVTGELFF.

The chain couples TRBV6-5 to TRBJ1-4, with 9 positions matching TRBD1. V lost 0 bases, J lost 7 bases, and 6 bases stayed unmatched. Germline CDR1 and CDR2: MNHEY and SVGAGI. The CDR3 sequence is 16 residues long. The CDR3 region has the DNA TGTGCCAGCAGTTACTCGAAAGGGACAGGGAGTGAAAAACTGTTTTTT. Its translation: CASSYSKGTGSEKLFF.

In nucleotides, the CDR3 is TGTGCCAGCAGCTTGGCTGGGGGGCGCCCCGGGGAGCTGTTTTTT. As protein: CASSLAGGRPGELFF. The chain uses TRBV5-4 and TRBJ2-2; D is tentatively TRBD1 or TRBD2 (6 bases each). Germline lookup yields CDR1 SGHNT and CDR2 YYREEE (reference sequence). The CDR3 has 15 amino acids. Trimming took off 0 bases at V and 6 bases at J, with 12 bases between the two ends.

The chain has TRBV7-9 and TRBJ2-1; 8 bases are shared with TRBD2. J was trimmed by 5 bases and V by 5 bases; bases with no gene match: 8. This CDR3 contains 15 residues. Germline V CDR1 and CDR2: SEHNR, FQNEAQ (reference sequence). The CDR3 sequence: CASSPRTSPHNEQFF. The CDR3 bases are TGTGCCAGCAGCCCTAGGACTAGCCCACACAATGAGCAGTTCTTC.

The CDR3 loop reads CASSQQGGGNQPQHF. The DNA for the CDR3 is TGTGCCAGCAGCCAACAGGGAGGAGGCAATCAGCCCCAGCATTTT. The V call is TRBV6-6, the J call TRBJ1-5; D may be TRBD1 (6 bases). Germline V gene lookup returns CDR1 MNHNY and CDR2 SVGAGI (reference sequence). This CDR3 contains 15 residues. Trimming cost V 6 bases and J 2 bases, with 14 bases left between them.

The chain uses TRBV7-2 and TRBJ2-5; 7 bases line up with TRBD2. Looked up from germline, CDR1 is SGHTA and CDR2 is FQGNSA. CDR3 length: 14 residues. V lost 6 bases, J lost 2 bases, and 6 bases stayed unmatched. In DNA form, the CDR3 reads TGTGCCAGCAGTTACCAGCGGGGACAAGAGACCCAGTACTTC. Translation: CASSYQRGQETQYF.

The CDR3 here is CASSLTSAYNEQFF. DNA for the CDR3: TGTGCCAGCAGCTTGACTAGCGCCTACAATGAGCAGTTCTTC. V gene TRBV7-9 combines with J gene TRBJ2-1, with 8 nucleotides matching TRBD2. Germline V gene data show CDR1 as SEHNR and CDR2 as FQNEAQ (reference sequence). V was pared by 3 bases and J by 2 bases, with 0 bases of the junction left unmatched. This CDR3 comprises 14 residues.

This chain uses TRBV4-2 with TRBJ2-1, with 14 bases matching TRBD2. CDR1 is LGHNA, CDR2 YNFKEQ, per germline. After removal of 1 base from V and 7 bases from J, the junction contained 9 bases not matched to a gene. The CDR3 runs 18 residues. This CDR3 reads CASSQGGLAGAWGNEQFF. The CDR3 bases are TGTGCCAGCAGCCAAGGGGGACTAGCGGGAGCCTGGGGGAATGAGCAGTTCTTC.

CDR3 nucleotides: TGTGCCAGCAGGGGCCCAGGGAGCACTGAAGCTTTCTTT. This sequence encodes CASRGPGSTEAFF. The gene calls are TRBV28 and TRBJ1-1; D is possibly TRBD1 (5 bases). V gave up 6 bases and J gave up 4 bases, with 12 bases separating them. CDR1 MDHEN and CDR2 SYDVKM come from the germline V gene. This CDR3 contains 13 residues. The full variable domain, its missing parts supplied by reference TRBV28 and TRBJ1-1, is DVKVTQSSRYLVKRTGEKVFLECVQDMDHENMFWYRQDPGLGLRLIYFSYDVKMKEKGDIPEGYSVSREKKERFSLILESASTNQTSMYLCASRGPGSTEAFFGQGTRLTVV.

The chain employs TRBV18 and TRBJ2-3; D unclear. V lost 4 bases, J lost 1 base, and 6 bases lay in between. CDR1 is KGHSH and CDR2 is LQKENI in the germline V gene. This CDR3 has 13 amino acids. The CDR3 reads CASSRVGTDTQYF. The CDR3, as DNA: TGTGCCAGCTCACGGGTTGGCACAGATACGCAGTATTTT.

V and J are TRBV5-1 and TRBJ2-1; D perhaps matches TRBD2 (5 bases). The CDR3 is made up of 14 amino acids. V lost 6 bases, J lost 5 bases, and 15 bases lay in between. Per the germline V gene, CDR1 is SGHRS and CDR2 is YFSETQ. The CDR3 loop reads CASTKSIGNNEQFF. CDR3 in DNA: TGCGCCAGCACCAAATCAATCGGGAACAATGAGCAGTTCTTC.

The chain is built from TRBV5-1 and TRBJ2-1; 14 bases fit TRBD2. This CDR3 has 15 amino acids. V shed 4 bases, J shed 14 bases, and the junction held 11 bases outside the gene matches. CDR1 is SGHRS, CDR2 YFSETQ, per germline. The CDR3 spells CASSPMGGLAGDKFF. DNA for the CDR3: TGCGCCAGCAGCCCTATGGGGGGACTAGCGGGAGATAAGTTCTTC. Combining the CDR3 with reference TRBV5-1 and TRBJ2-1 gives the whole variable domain KAGVTQTPRYLIKTRGQQVTLSCSPISGHRSVSWYQQTPGQGLQFLFEYFSETQRNKGNFPGRFSGRQFSNSRSEMNVSTLELGDSALYLCASSPMGGLAGDKFFGPGTRLTVL.

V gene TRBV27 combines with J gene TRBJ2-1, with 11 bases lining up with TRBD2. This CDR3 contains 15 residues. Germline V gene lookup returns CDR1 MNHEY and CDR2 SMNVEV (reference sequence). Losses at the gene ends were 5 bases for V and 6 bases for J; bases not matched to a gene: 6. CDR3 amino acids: CASSKLAGAFNEQFF. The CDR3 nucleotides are TGTGCCAGCAGTAAACTAGCGGGAGCTTTCAATGAGCAGTTCTTC.

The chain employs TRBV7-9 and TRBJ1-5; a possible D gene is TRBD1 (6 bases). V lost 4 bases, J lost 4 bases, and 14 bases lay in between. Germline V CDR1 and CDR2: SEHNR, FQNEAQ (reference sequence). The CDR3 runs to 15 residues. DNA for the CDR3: TGTGCCAGCAGCTCGGGGGCCGGGAGGAATCAGCCCCAGCATTTT. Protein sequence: CASSSGAGRNQPQHF. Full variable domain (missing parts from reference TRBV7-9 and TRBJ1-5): DTGVSQNPRHKITKRGQNVTFRCDPISEHNRLYWYRQTLGQGPEFLTYFQNEAQLEKSRLLSDRFSAERPKGSFSTLEIQRTEQGDSAMYLCASSSGAGRNQPQHFGDGTRLSIL.

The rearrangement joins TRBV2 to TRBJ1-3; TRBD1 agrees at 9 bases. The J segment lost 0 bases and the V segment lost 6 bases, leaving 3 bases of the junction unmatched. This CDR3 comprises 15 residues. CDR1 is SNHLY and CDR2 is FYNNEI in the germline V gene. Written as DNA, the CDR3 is TGTGCCAGCAGCGGGACAGGGACCTCTGGAAACACCATATATTTT. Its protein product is CASSGTGTSGNTIYF.

CDR3 sequence reads: CASTQGGITNTGELFF. In nucleotides, the CDR3 is TGTGCCAGCACCCAGGGGGGTATCACGAACACCGGGGAGCTGTTTTTT. V gene TRBV7-3 combines with J gene TRBJ2-2; possible D gene TRBD1, 7 bases. The CDR3 sequence is 16 residues long. Trimming removed 7 bases from V and 0 bases from J, with 15 bases in between. The germline CDR1 and CDR2 sequences are SGHTA and FQGTGA.

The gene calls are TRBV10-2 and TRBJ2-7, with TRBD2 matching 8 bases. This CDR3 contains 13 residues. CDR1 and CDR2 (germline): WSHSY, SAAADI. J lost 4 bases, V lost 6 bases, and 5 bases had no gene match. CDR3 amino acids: CASRDVAGYEQYF. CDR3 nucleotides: TGCGCCAGCAGGGACGTAGCGGGGTACGAGCAGTACTTC.

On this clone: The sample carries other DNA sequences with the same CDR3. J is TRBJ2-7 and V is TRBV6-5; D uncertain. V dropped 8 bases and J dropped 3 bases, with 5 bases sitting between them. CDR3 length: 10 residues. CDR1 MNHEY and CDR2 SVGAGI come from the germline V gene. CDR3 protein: CASGLYEQYF. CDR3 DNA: TGTGCCAGCGGCCTCTACGAGCAGTACTTC.

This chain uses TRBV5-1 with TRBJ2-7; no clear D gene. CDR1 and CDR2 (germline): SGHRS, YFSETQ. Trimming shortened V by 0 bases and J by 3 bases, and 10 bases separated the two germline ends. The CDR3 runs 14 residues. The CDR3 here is CASSLGLVGYEQYF. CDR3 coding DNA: TGCGCCAGCAGCTTGGGTCTAGTCGGCTACGAGCAGTACTTC.

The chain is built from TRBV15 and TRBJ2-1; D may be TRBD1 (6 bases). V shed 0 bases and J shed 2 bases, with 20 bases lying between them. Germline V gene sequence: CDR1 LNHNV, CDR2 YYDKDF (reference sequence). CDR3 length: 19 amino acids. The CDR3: CATSRDWTGQANAYNEQFF. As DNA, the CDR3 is TGTGCCACCAGCAGAGATTGGACGGGACAAGCGAACGCCTACAATGAGCAGTTCTTC.

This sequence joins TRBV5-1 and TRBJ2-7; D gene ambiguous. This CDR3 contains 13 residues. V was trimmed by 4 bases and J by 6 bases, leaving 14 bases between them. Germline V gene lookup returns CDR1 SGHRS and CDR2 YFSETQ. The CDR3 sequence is CASSDPLGIEQYF. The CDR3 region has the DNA TGCGCCAGCAGCGATCCCCTGGGGATCGAGCAGTACTTC.

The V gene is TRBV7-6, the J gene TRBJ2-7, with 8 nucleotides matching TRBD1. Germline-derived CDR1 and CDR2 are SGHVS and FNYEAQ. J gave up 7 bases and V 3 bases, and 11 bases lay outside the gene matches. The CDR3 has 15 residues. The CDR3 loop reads CASSLAQGGSYEQYF. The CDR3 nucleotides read TGTGCCAGCAGCTTGGCACAGGGGGGCTCGTATGAGCAGTACTTC.

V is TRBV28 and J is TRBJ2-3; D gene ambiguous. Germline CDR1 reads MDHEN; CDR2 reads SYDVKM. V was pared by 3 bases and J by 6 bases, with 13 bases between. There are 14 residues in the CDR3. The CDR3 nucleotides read TGTGCCAGCAGTTTCGGGTTGCCCAGGGATACGCAGTATTTT. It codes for CASSFGLPRDTQYF.

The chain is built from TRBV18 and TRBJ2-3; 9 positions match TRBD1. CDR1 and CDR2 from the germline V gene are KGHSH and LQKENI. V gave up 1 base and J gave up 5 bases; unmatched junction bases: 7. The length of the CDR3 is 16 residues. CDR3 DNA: TGTGCCAGCTCACCACGCCTGACAGGGGGAGGAGATACGCAGTATTTT. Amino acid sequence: CASSPRLTGGGDTQYF.

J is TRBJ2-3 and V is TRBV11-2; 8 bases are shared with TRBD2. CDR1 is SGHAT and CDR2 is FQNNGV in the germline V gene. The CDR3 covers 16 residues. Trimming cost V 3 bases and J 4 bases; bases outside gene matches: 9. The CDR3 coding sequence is TGTGCCAGCAGCTTTACGCGGGGGGTAACCTCAGATACGCAGTATTTT. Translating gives CASSFTRGVTSDTQYF.

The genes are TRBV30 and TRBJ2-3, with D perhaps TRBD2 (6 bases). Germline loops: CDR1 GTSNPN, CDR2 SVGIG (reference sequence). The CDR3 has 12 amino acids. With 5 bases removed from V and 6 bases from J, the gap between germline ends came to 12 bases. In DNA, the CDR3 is TGTGCCTGGGGACGGGGGTCCGATACGCAGTATTTT. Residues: CAWGRGSDTQYF. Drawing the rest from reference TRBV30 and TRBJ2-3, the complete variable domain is SQTIHQWPATLVQPVGSPLSLECTVEGTSNPNLYWYRQAAGRGLQLLFYSVGIGQISSEVPQNLSASRPQDRQFILSSKKLLLSDSGFYLCAWGRGSDTQYFGPGTRLTVL.

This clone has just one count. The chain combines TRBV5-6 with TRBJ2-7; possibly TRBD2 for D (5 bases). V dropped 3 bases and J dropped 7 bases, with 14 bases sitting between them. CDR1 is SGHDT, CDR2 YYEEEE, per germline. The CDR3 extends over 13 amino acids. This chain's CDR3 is CASSWGETGEQYF. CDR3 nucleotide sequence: TGTGCCAGCAGCTGGGGAGAAACGGGGGAGCAGTACTTC.